This is a list of T cell receptor beta chains from one sample in a study of OX40 agonist ivuxolimab in advanced cancers. TCRdb keeps only in-frame clones here, not all; method: immunoSEQ multiplex PCR. The top ten clones hold roughly 13% of a sample with roughly 60,000 clones, more than 80% of them seen once. The input for sequencing was CD4+ or CD8+ T cells sorted from blood, taken in a trial of the OX40 agonist ivuxolimab. These receptor sequences come from an adult with an advanced solid tumor such as melanoma, head and neck, liver or kidney cancer. Both conserved end residues are part of each CDR3. A D gene is named only where the DNA matches it firmly. Clone size, where shown, is once, few, many, or a class for clones that have expanded.

V: TRBV28; J: TRBJ2-2; D: TRBD2; size: -; DNA: TGTGCCAGCATAAAGGGGACCGGACTAGCGGGCGCCGGGGAGCTGTTTTTT; CDR3: CASIKGTGLAGAGELFF
V: TRBV7-8; J: TRBJ2-2; D: -; size: -; DNA: TGTGCCAGCAGCTCTCTAGGGGGTCGTACCGGGGAGCTGTTTTTT; CDR3: CASSSLGGRTGELFF
V: TRBV7-2; J: TRBJ2-5; D: TRBD2; size: -; DNA: TGTGCCAGCCGATCGCGGACTAGCGAAGAGACCCAGTACTTC; CDR3: CASRSRTSEETQYF
V: TRBV30; J: TRBJ1-5; D: -; size: few; DNA: TGTGCCTGGAGTGGAGAGGTAGGTCAGCCCCAGCATTTT; CDR3: CAWSGEVGQPQHF
V: TRBV7-2; J: TRBJ2-7; D: -; size: medium-sized; DNA: TGTGCCAGCAGCCCACTCCAGTCGGCTCCCAAGCAGTACTTC; CDR3: CASSPLQSAPKQYF
V: TRBV19; J: TRBJ2-3; D: TRBD2; size: -; DNA: TGTGCCAGTAGTATGGGACTAGCGACAGATACGCAGTATTTT; CDR3: CASSMGLATDTQYF
V: TRBV7-3; J: TRBJ2-7; D: TRBD2; size: once; DNA: TGTGCCAGCAGCCCCAGGAGCGGGAGGGCCTACGAGCAGTACTTC; CDR3: CASSPRSGRAYEQYF
V: TRBV11-3; J: TRBJ2-2; D: -; size: -; DNA: TGTGCCAGCAGCTTAGGAGTCGCGAACACCGGGGAGCTGTTTTTT; CDR3: CASSLGVANTGELFF
V: TRBV29-1; J: TRBJ2-7; D: -; size: -; DNA: TGCAGCGCTCGACAGTATGGGGGCCTAGACGAGCAGTACTTC; CDR3: CSARQYGGLDEQYF
V: TRBV27; J: TRBJ2-2; D: TRBD2; size: -; DNA: TGTGCCAGCACTTTTCGGTGGGCTGCGGGAGGGCATTTCGGGGAGCTGTTTTTT; CDR3: CASTFRWAAGGHFGELFF
V: TRBV7-2; J: TRBJ2-2; D: -; size: few; DNA: TGTGCCAGCCCCTCGATTCCGGGACACAACACCGGGGAGCTGTTTTTT; CDR3: CASPSIPGHNTGELFF
V: TRBV18; J: TRBJ1-1; D: TRBD1; size: few; DNA: TGTGCCAGCTCACCACCGGGGCAGGGGGCTGGTGAAGCTTTCTTT; CDR3: CASSPPGQGAGEAFF
V: TRBV19; J: TRBJ2-2; D: TRBD2; size: -; DNA: TGTGCCAGTAGTGAAGGACTAGTCAATCCCGGGGAGCTGTTTTTT; CDR3: CASSEGLVNPGELFF
V: TRBV11-1; J: TRBJ2-7; D: TRBD1; size: once; DNA: TGTGCCAGCAGCTCATCCAGGGGACAGGTCTACGAGCAGTACTTC; CDR3: CASSSSRGQVYEQYF
V: TRBV27; J: TRBJ2-3; D: TRBD2; size: -; DNA: TGTGCCAGCAGTCTACTGACTAGCGGGAGAGTGCCGCATACGCAGTATTTT; CDR3: CASSLLTSGRVPHTQYF
V: TRBV5-5; J: TRBJ2-7; D: TRBD1; size: -; DNA: TGTGCCAGCAGCCCAGGACAGGGGTTAATTAATTACGAGCAGTACTTC; CDR3: CASSPGQGLINYEQYF
V: TRBV18; J: TRBJ2-2; D: -; size: -; DNA: TGTGCCAGCTCACCATGGAGACCCCCATCCGGGGAGCTGTTTTTT; CDR3: CASSPWRPPSGELFF
V: TRBV11-3; J: TRBJ2-3; D: TRBD2; size: once; DNA: TGTGCCAGCAGCTTAGGCGGGAGGGCCACAGATACGCAGTATTTT; CDR3: CASSLGGRATDTQYF
V: TRBV2; J: TRBJ1-2; D: TRBD1; size: -; DNA: TGTGCCAGCAGGGGACAGGGGAATGGCTACACCTTC; CDR3: CASRGQGNGYTF
V: TRBV9; J: TRBJ2-7; D: -; size: -; DNA: TGTGCCAGCAGCTCAGCGGAGATCTCCTACGAGCAGTACTTC; CDR3: CASSSAEISYEQYF
V: TRBV5-1; J: TRBJ2-2; D: -; size: -; DNA: TGCGCCAGCAGCTTCAACCAGGGGCCCGGGGAGCTGTTTTTT; CDR3: CASSFNQGPGELFF
V: TRBV9; J: TRBJ1-2; D: -; size: -; DNA: TGTGCCAGCAGCTCGGCAGGGGGCTACACCTTC; CDR3: CASSSAGGYTF
V: TRBV7-3; J: TRBJ1-2; D: -; size: -; DNA: TGTGCCAGCAGCTTATCAGGGCTGGCTGGCTACACCTTC; CDR3: CASSLSGLAGYTF
V: TRBV4-1; J: TRBJ2-2; D: -; size: -; DNA: TGCGCCAGCAGCCAAGTGACCCGTCCCGGGGAGCTGTTTTTT; CDR3: CASSQVTRPGELFF
V: TRBV6-6; J: TRBJ1-3; D: -; size: -; DNA: TGTGCCAGCAGCGGACAGCGGGGAAACACCATATATTTT; CDR3: CASSGQRGNTIYF
V: TRBV5-1; J: TRBJ2-3; D: -; size: once; DNA: TGCGCCAGCAGCTTGCTACCGGGGGTAGCGGTTAGCACAGATACGCAGTATTTT; CDR3: CASSLLPGVAVSTDTQYF
V: TRBV7-3; J: TRBJ2-5; D: TRBD1; size: -; DNA: TGTGCCAGCAGCTTAGGGACAGGGGTTCGGGAGACCCAGTACTTC; CDR3: CASSLGTGVRETQYF
V: TRBV5-1; J: TRBJ2-7; D: TRBD2; size: -; DNA: TGCGCCAGCAGCTTGGCCGGCGGGAGAGACGAGCAGTACTTC; CDR3: CASSLAGGRDEQYF
V: TRBV19; J: TRBJ2-5; D: -; size: -; DNA: TGTGCCACCACCGCGGAAGAGACCCAGTACTTC; CDR3: CATTAEETQYF
V: TRBV6-5; J: TRBJ2-3; D: -; size: once; DNA: TGTGCCAGCAGTTACCGGGCCAGGGTAGGAGATACGCAGTATTTT; CDR3: CASSYRARVGDTQYF
V: TRBV28; J: TRBJ2-3; D: TRBD2; size: -; DNA: TGTGCCAGCAGCGTAGCGGGAGGCCGCACAGATACGCAGTATTTT; CDR3: CASSVAGGRTDTQYF
V: TRBV6-1; J: TRBJ1-5; D: -; size: -; DNA: TGTGCGAGTCGGTTTAGCAATCAGCCCCAGCATTTT; CDR3: CASRFSNQPQHF
V: TRBV6-1; J: TRBJ1-4; D: -; size: -; DNA: TGTGCCAGCAGCCCCAGGGAGGGGGTTAATGAAAAACTGTTTTTT; CDR3: CASSPREGVNEKLFF
V: TRBV7-9; J: TRBJ2-3; D: -; size: -; DNA: TGTGCCAGCAGCTTAAGGTTAGATACGCAGTATTTT; CDR3: CASSLRLDTQYF
V: TRBV6-5; J: TRBJ2-3; D: TRBD1; size: -; DNA: TGTGCCAGCAGTTACTCGGGACAGCGGCACTATACGCAGTATTTT; CDR3: CASSYSGQRHYTQYF
V: TRBV29-1; J: TRBJ2-1; D: -; size: -; DNA: TGCAGCGTCTACACAGGGATCCGGCAGTTCTTC; CDR3: CSVYTGIRQFF